This TCR beta chain was sequenced in a study of blood T cells in healthy people across ages. In the study overall: The template switching approach captured approximately one barcoded beta molecule for every two T cells.

Every participating donor contributed about 10 milliliters of peripheral blood through a draw. PBMCs, at least 6 million per sample, were isolated. The germline gives CDR1 DFQATT, CDR2 SNEGSKA (reference sequence). Germline trimming cut 6 bases from V and 5 bases from J; bases unmatched to any gene: 13. This CDR3 is built from 15 residues. Then a second PCR, running about 6 to 12 cycles, was carried out with a sample-barcoded 5' primer and a J-beta primer mix. Sequencing yielded, for each sample, at least 3 million paired-end reads carrying CDR3. TCRdb called the 5' RACE reads again in MiXCR, with one record for every CDR3 protein. The data show about 1.6 million distinct CDR3 sequences, with almost 35% seen just once and approximately 10% held by the top ten.

Sample: blood. The V gene is TRBV20-1, the J gene TRBJ2-3; 8 bases agree with TRBD2. The sequence came from a woman in her twenties or thirties in good health. Here the CDR3 reads CSAIPGLGFVDTQYF. Here the CDR3 DNA reads TGCAGTGCCATTCCGGGACTAGGATTTGTAGATACGCAGTATTTT.